These 11 T cell receptor beta chains came from one sample sequenced in a study of blood T cell repertoires in COVID-19. This table comes from immunoSEQ multiplex PCR, and its TCRdb copy is limited to in-frame clones, with some not included. Seen here are more than 200,000 clones, roughly 85% observed once, and the top ten hold 3%. Input material: peripheral blood. The receptors derive from a man aged 18-30 years with active or convalescent COVID-19.

The V call is TRBV27, the J call TRBJ2-7, with D possibly matching TRBD2 (6 bases). Germline-derived CDR1 and CDR2 are MNHEY and SMNVEV (reference sequence). The CDR3 extends over 14 amino acids. Trimming pared 5 bases from V and 13 bases from J, leaving 24 bases between. The CDR3 DNA reads TGTGCCAGCAGTCTGAACGGAATGGTAGCGGTATTATACTTC. Protein: CASSLNGMVAVLYF.

This chain links TRBV5-1 with TRBJ2-2, with D perhaps matching TRBD2 (6 bases). The CDR3 has 14 residues. V was clipped by 2 bases and J by 7 bases, with 12 bases between them. Looked up from germline, CDR1 is SGHRS and CDR2 is YFSETQ. The CDR3 nucleotides read TGCGCCAGCAGCTTTCCTAGCGCGGTCGGGGAGCTGTTTTTT. Translation: CASSFPSAVGELFF.

The chain uses TRBV5-4 and TRBJ2-3; TRBD2 aligns across 10 bases. Germline loops: CDR1 SGHNT, CDR2 YYREEE (reference sequence). The CDR3 loop spans 17 amino acids. The V and J ends lost 4 bases and 4 bases, in that order; junction bases with no gene match: 12. The CDR3 reads CASSPPGLAGVADTQYF. The CDR3 DNA follows: TGTGCCAGCAGCCCACCGGGGCTAGCGGGAGTTGCAGATACGCAGTATTTT.

The chain has TRBV4-2 and TRBJ2-1; possible D gene TRBD2, 5 bases. The CDR3 has 18 residues. Germline values: CDR1 LGHNA, CDR2 YNFKEQ. V was pared by 2 bases and J by 8 bases, with 25 bases between. The CDR3 DNA is TGTGCCAGCAGCCAACGTGGATTTCGCGAGGAGTACGGGGATGAGCAGTTCTTC. This sequence encodes CASSQRGFREEYGDEQFF.

A single count supports this clone. The CDR3 is CASSAGTGALNTEAFF. In DNA form, the CDR3 reads TGTGCCAGCAGCGCCGGGACAGGGGCCTTGAACACTGAAGCTTTCTTT. This rearrangement joins TRBV5-6 to TRBJ1-1; 10 nucleotides align to TRBD1. J was trimmed by 0 bases and V by 4 bases; bases with no gene match: 6. CDR1 SGHDT and CDR2 YYEEEE come from the germline V gene. The CDR3 extends over 16 amino acids. The full variable domain, its missing parts supplied by reference TRBV5-6 and TRBJ1-1, is DAGVTQSPTHLIKTRGQQVTLRCSPKSGHDTVSWYQQALGQGPQFIFQYYEEEERQRGNFPDRFSGHQFPNYSSELNVNALLLGDSALYLCASSAGTGALNTEAFFGQGTRLTVV.

The J gene is TRBJ1-1, the V gene TRBV5-1, with D perhaps TRBD1 (5 bases). CDR1 and CDR2 (germline): SGHRS, YFSETQ. The V end was cut by 6 bases, the J end by 3 bases, with 15 bases between. CDR3 length: 14 residues. Here the CDR3 reads CASKDSTHDTEAFF. CDR3 sequence (DNA): TGCGCCAGCAAAGACAGTACGCACGACACTGAAGCTTTCTTT.

V gene TRBV28 combines with J gene TRBJ2-4; D unclear. The CDR3 has 14 residues. With 7 bases removed from V and 0 bases from J, the gap between germline ends came to 10 bases. In germline, CDR1 is MDHEN, CDR2 SYDVKM. The CDR3 region is CASNLSGAKNIQYF. CDR3 nucleotide sequence: TGTGCCAGCAACCTTTCGGGAGCCAAAAACATTCAGTACTTC.

V and J are TRBV7-9 and TRBJ2-5; D not resolved. The CDR3 sequence is 12 residues long. V was shortened by 7 bases and J by 5 bases, with 11 bases between the two germline ends. Germline V CDR1 and CDR2: SEHNR, FQNEAQ (reference sequence). CDR3 protein: CASNDQAETQYF. CDR3 sequence (DNA): TGTGCCAGCAACGACCAAGCGGAGACCCAGTACTTC. The full variable domain, in which reference TRBV7-9 and TRBJ2-5 provide the parts outside the CDR3, is DTGVSQNPRHKITKRGQNVTFRCDPISEHNRLYWYRQTLGQGPEFLTYFQNEAQLEKSRLLSDRFSAERPKGSFSTLEIQRTEQGDSAMYLCASNDQAETQYFGPGTRLLVL.

J is TRBJ1-6 and V is TRBV4-3; D gene ambiguous. This CDR3 has 15 residues. Germline V gene data show CDR1 as LGHNA and CDR2 as YSLEER. Deletions cut 1 base from V and 7 bases from J, with 11 bases between. The CDR3 sequence: CASSQVEEWNSPLHF. The CDR3 DNA follows: TGCGCCAGCAGCCAAGTTGAGGAGTGGAATTCACCCCTCCACTTT.

J is TRBJ1-2 and V is TRBV6-2 or TRBV6-3; D call uncertain. The CDR3 spans 13 residues. Trimming pared 2 bases from V and 4 bases from J, leaving 8 bases between. Germline assignment: CDR1 MNHEY and CDR2 SVGEGT. CDR3 loop: CASSYAASYGYTF. The CDR3 DNA reads as TGTGCCAGCAGTTACGCGGCGTCCTATGGCTACACCTTC.

The count of this clone is one. The chain couples TRBV27 to TRBJ1-4; D is unclear. The CDR3 spans 12 residues. In germline, CDR1 is MNHEY, CDR2 SMNVEV (reference sequence). V lost 4 bases to trimming and J lost 11 bases, with 11 bases between them. The CDR3, as DNA: TGTGCCAGCAGTTCAGGAGGTGAGAAACTGTTTTTT. Amino acid sequence: CASSSGGEKLFF. The full variable domain, in which reference TRBV27 and TRBJ1-4 provide the parts outside the CDR3, is EAQVTQNPRYLITVTGKKLTVTCSQNMNHEYMSWYRQDPGLGLRQIYYSMNVEVTDKGDVPEGYKVSRKEKRNFPLILESPSPNQTSLYFCASSSGGEKLFFGSGTQLSVL.